This TCR beta chain comes out of a study of T cell responses to AZD1222 COVID-19 vaccine. Findings and caveats of the study: Just a handful of people given AZD1222 tested seropositive at baseline.

The V gene's germline CDR1 is SGHKS and CDR2 YYEKEE (reference sequence). V lost 4 bases to trimming and J lost 2 bases, with 15 bases between them. The CDR3 has 15 residues. The data were produced by immunoSEQ multiplex PCR, yet TCRdb's version contains in-frame clones alone and is incomplete. Found here are 130,000 to 150,000 clones, approximately 91% of them singletons; the top ten hold about 4%. Of note for this clone: The antigen is not known.

This sample comprised peripheral blood, obtained 28 days after the second AZD1222 dose. This sequence joins TRBV5-5 and TRBJ1-2, with a weak D call TRBD1 (5 bases). This TCR came from an adult who received the AZD1222 COVID-19 vaccine. CDR3 residues: CASSPHGTLNYGYTF. CDR3 coding DNA: TGTGCCAGCAGCCCCCACGGGACTCTCAACTATGGCTACACCTTC. Drawing the rest from reference TRBV5-5 and TRBJ1-2, the complete variable domain is DAGVTQSPTHLIKTRGQQVTLRCSPISGHKSVSWYQQVLGQGPQFIFQYYEKEERGRGNFPDRFSARQFPNYSSELNVNALLLGDSALYLCASSPHGTLNYGYTFGSGTRLTVV.